Shown below are 18 T cell receptor beta chains from a single sample sequenced in a study of beta chain features in type 1 diabetes. Of the isolated RNA, all was reverse transcribed, and so the sequenced material was expressed TCRB transcripts. This table comes from immunoSEQ multiplex PCR, and its TCRdb copy is limited to in-frame clones, with some not included. The sample contains fewer than 900,000 clones, roughly 17% of which appear only once. Sequencing was done on a sample of naive CD4+ T cells from blood. The receptors come from a woman aged 18-29 years in good health.

CDR3 amino acids: CASRMDRGGTEAFF. The DNA of the CDR3 is TGTGCCAGTCGAATGGACAGAGGGGGGACTGAAGCTTTCTTT. This chain links TRBV28 with TRBJ1-1, with D possibly being TRBD1 (6 bases). Trimming pared 9 bases from V and 5 bases from J, leaving 19 bases between. The CDR3 consists of 14 residues. Germline CDR1 reads MDHEN; CDR2 reads SYDVKM.

The V call is TRBV7-2, the J call TRBJ1-1; no reliable D call. The CDR3 runs 14 residues. Germline CDR1 SGHTA, CDR2 FQGNSA. V was clipped by 3 bases and J by 2 bases, with 10 bases between them. CDR3 sequence (DNA): TGTGCCAGCAGCTTCCTCGGGGATAACACTGAAGCTTTCTTT. Its translation: CASSFLGDNTEAFF.

The V call is TRBV7-8, the J call TRBJ2-5; D possibly corresponds to TRBD1 (6 bases). The CDR3 length is 14 residues. CDR1 and CDR2 (germline): SGHVS, FQNEAQ. Trimming shortened V by 3 bases and J by 4 bases, and 12 bases separated the two germline ends. The CDR3: CASSLRVGGETQYF. The DNA for the CDR3 is TGTGCCAGCAGCTTGAGGGTAGGGGGAGAGACCCAGTACTTC.

The chain carries TRBV19 and TRBJ1-1; no clear D gene. The V end was cut by 3 bases, the J end by 1 base, with 9 bases between. CDR3 length equals 14 residues. CDR1 and CDR2 (germline): LNHDA, SQIVND (reference sequence). The CDR3 DNA reads TGTGCCAGTAGTATCATCGCAGGGAACACTGAAGCTTTCTTT. Its translation: CASSIIAGNTEAFF.

In its sample, this clone was seen once. The V call is TRBV6-5, the J call TRBJ2-7; 8 bases match TRBD1. Per germline, CDR1 MNHEY and CDR2 SVGAGI. The length of the CDR3 is 15 residues. The V and J ends lost 6 bases and 2 bases, in that order; junction bases with no gene match: 9. DNA for the CDR3: TGTGCCAGCAGACGAGGTAGGGACAGGCCCTACGAGCAGTACTTC. Its translation is CASRRGRDRPYEQYF.

The chain links TRBV10-3 to TRBJ2-5; 12 bases align to TRBD2. The assigned J gene may be wrong: the sequence end matches TRBJ2-7 better. This CDR3 contains 13 residues. The germline V gene has CDR1 ENHRY and CDR2 SYGVKD. CDR3 residues: CAIRRLAGDEQYF. In DNA, the CDR3 is TGTGCCATCAGGAGACTAGCGGGAGACGAGCAGTACTTC.

The chain uses TRBV7-9 and TRBJ2-1; 7 positions match TRBD2. Germline CDR1 is SEHNR and CDR2 is FQNEAQ (reference sequence). The CDR3 spans 15 residues. V lost 2 bases to trimming and J lost 5 bases; unmatched junction nucleotides: 6. The CDR3: CASSLRGLSHNEQFF. The CDR3 DNA sequence: TGTGCCAGCAGCTTACGGGGACTATCACACAATGAGCAGTTCTTC. Full variable domain (remainder filled in from reference TRBV7-9 and TRBJ2-1): DTGVSQNPRHKITKRGQNVTFRCDPISEHNRLYWYRQTLGQGPEFLTYFQNEAQLEKSRLLSDRFSAERPKGSFSTLEIQRTEQGDSAMYLCASSLRGLSHNEQFFGPGTRLTVL.

The chain links TRBV7-2 to TRBJ2-1; 7 nucleotides agree with TRBD1. Germline CDR1 reads SGHTA; CDR2 reads FQGNSA. After removal of 5 bases from V and 0 bases from J, the junction contained 7 bases not matched to a gene. This CDR3 region has 16 residues. The CDR3 reads CASSPLGQSSYNEQFF. The CDR3 DNA follows: TGTGCCAGCAGCCCCTTGGGACAGAGCTCCTACAATGAGCAGTTCTTC.

This clone was observed a handful of times. This chain uses TRBV7-9 with TRBJ2-1; unclear D gene. V dropped 5 bases and J dropped 4 bases, with 18 bases sitting between them. The CDR3 totals 16 residues. From germline, CDR1 is SEHNR and CDR2 FQNEAQ (reference sequence). The CDR3 region is CASSLTNVPTYNEQFF. The CDR3 nucleotides read TGTGCCAGCAGCCTTACTAATGTGCCTACGTACAATGAGCAGTTCTTC.

This clone was counted only a few times. The chain recombines TRBV19 with TRBJ2-1, with D perhaps matching TRBD2 (5 bases). The CDR3 loop spans 16 amino acids. The germline gives CDR1 LNHDA, CDR2 SQIVND (reference sequence). Trimming shortened V by 6 bases and J by 0 bases, and 15 bases separated the two germline ends. CDR3 coding DNA: TGTGCCAGTAGCCACTGGAGCGGAAGCTCCTACAATGAGCAGTTCTTC. Translated, it gives CASSHWSGSSYNEQFF.

The chain combines TRBV18 with TRBJ2-3; D not resolved. Trimming shortened V by 2 bases and J by 5 bases, and 5 bases separated the two germline ends. Germline values: CDR1 KGHSH, CDR2 LQKENI. This CDR3 has 12 residues. For the CDR3, the DNA is TGTGCCAGCTCACCATGGGAAGATACGCAGTATTTT. Amino acid sequence: CASSPWEDTQYF.

V usage is TRBV25-1 and J usage is TRBJ2-5; 7 nucleotides line up with TRBD2. The CDR3 length is 13 residues. Trimming at V came to 3 bases and at J to 11 bases, leaving 9 bases not matched to a gene. Germline V gene sequence: CDR1 MGHDK, CDR2 SYGVNS. The CDR3 spells CASSEASGFAQYF. CDR3 DNA: TGTGCCAGCAGTGAGGCTAGCGGATTTGCGCAGTACTTC.

This clone was counted only a few times. The J gene is TRBJ2-1, the V gene TRBV2; TRBD1 is a possible D gene (6 bases). CDR1 is SNHLY, CDR2 FYNNEI, per germline. CDR3 size: 17 residues. The germline V and J ends were trimmed by 0 bases and 3 bases, with 15 bases remaining between them. The CDR3 region is CASSEALRGSYYNEQFF. The CDR3 nucleotides read TGTGCCAGCAGTGAAGCGCTCAGGGGATCCTACTACAATGAGCAGTTCTTC.

The table lists this clone with a few counts. The rearrangement joins TRBV4-2 to TRBJ2-3, with 11 bases that match TRBD2. The junction had 4 bases not matched to a gene; V was cut back by 1 base and J by 4 bases. The CDR3 extends over 16 amino acids. Germline V CDR1 and CDR2: LGHNA, YNFKEQ. The CDR3: CASSQGISGRADTQYF. As DNA, the CDR3 is TGTGCCAGCAGCCAAGGCATTAGCGGGAGGGCAGATACGCAGTATTTT.

This clone was counted a few times. The V gene is TRBV7-2, the J gene TRBJ2-5; the match to TRBD1 covers 9 bases. V was pared by 6 bases and J by 2 bases, with 4 bases of the junction left unmatched. CDR1 is SGHTA, CDR2 FQGNSA, per germline. CDR3 length: 14 residues. In DNA, the CDR3 is TGTGCCAGCAGAGCTGGACAGGGGCAAGAGACCCAGTACTTC. It specifies CASRAGQGQETQYF.

This clone was seen more than once but under ten times. The chain is built from TRBV5-6 and TRBJ1-2; a possible D gene is TRBD1 (6 bases). The CDR3 contains 13 residues. Germline V gene data show CDR1 as SGHDT and CDR2 as YYEEEE. The V gene lost 4 bases and the J gene lost 3 bases, with 10 bases spanning the gap. CDR3 in amino acids: CASSDGQYYGYTF. CDR3 DNA sequence: TGTGCCAGCAGCGATGGACAGTACTATGGCTACACCTTC.

V is TRBV9 and J is TRBJ2-3; TRBD2 matches 9 bases. Germline V lookup: CDR1 SGDLS, CDR2 YYNGEE. The CDR3 is 15 residues long. Trimming removed 3 bases from V and 1 base from J; junction bases left unmatched: 3. Here the CDR3 DNA reads TGTGCCAGCAGCGCCGGCGGGGGGGGCACAGATACGCAGTATTTT. It translates to CASSAGGGGTDTQYF. The full variable domain, completed using reference TRBV9 and TRBJ2-3, is DSGVTQTPKHLITATGQRVTLRCSPRSGDLSVYWYQQSLDQGLQFLIQYYNGEERAKGNILERFSAQQFPDLHSELNLSSLELGDSALYFCASSAGGGGTDTQYFGPGTRLTVL.

This clone was observed a handful of times. This sequence joins TRBV7-2 and TRBJ2-7; TRBD2 matches 7 bases. V dropped 4 bases and J dropped 4; count of bases not matched to a gene: 7. Germline V gene sequence: CDR1 SGHTA, CDR2 FQGNSA. This CDR3 region has 14 residues. The CDR3 spells CASSSTGTTYEQYF. The CDR3 coding sequence is TGTGCCAGCAGCTCGACCGGGACTACTTACGAGCAGTACTTC. The full variable domain, rest sourced from reference TRBV7-2 and TRBJ2-7, is GAGVSQSPSNKVTEKGKDVELRCDPISGHTALYWYRQSLGQGLEFLIYFQGNSAPDKSGLPSDRFSAERTGGSVSTLTIQRTQQEDSAVYLCASSSTGTTYEQYFGPGTRLTVT.